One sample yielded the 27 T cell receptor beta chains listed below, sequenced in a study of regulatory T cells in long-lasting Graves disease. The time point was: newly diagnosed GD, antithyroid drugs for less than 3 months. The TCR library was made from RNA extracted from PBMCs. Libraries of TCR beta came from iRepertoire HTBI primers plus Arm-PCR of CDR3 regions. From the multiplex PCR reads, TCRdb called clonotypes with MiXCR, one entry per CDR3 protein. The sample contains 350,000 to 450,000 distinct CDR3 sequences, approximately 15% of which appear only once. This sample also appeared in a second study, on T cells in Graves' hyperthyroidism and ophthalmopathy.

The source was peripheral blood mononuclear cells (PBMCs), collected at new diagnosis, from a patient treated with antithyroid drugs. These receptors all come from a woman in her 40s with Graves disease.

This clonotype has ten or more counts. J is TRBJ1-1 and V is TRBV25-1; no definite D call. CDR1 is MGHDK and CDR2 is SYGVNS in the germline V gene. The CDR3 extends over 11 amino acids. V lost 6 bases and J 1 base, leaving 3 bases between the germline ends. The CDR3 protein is CASRTNTEAFF. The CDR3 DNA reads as TGTGCCAGCAGGACGAACACTGAAGCTTTCTTT. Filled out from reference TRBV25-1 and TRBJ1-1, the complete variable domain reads EADIYQTPRYLVIGTGKKITLECSQTMGHDKMYWYQQDPGMELHLIHYSYGVNSTEKGDLSSESTVSRIRTEHFPLTLESARPSHTSQYLCASRTNTEAFFGQGTRLTVV.

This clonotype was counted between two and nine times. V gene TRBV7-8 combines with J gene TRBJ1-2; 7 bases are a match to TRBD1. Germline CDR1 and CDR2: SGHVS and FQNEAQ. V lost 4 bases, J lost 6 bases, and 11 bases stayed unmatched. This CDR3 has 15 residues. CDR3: CASSSPGDRVDGYTF. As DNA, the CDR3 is TGTGCCAGCAGCTCACCAGGCGACAGGGTGGATGGCTACACCTTC.

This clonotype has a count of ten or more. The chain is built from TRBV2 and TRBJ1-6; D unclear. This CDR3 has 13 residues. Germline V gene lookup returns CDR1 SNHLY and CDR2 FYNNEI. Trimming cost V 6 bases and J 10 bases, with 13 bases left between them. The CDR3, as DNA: TGTGCCAGCAGGGGCGAGGGCGGCTCACCCCTCCACTTT. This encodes CASRGEGGSPLHF.

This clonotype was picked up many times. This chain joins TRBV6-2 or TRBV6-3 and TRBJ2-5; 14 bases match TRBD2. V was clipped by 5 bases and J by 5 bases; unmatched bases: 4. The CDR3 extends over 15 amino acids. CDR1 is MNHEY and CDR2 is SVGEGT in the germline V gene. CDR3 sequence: CASSGTSGSFETQYF. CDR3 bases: TGTGCCAGCAGTGGGACTAGCGGGAGCTTCGAGACCCAGTACTTC.

CDR3: CASSLSLGGNQPQHF. CDR3 sequence (DNA): TGTGCCAGCAGCTTGTCGCTGGGGGGCAATCAGCCCCAGCATTTT. This chain uses TRBV5-5 with TRBJ1-5; the D gene is possibly TRBD1 (5 bases). The length of the CDR3 is 15 residues. The V gene's germline CDR1 is SGHKS and CDR2 YYEKEE (reference sequence). With 1 base removed from V and 2 bases from J, the gap between germline ends came to 10 bases.

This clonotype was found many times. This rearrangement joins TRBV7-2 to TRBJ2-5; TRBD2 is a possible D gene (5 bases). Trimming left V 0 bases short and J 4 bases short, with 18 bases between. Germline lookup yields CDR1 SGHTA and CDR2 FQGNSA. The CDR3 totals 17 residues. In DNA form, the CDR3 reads TGTGCCAGCAGCTTAGCGGTTGGCACCCGACGGGGAGAGACCCAGTACTTC. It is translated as CASSLAVGTRRGETQYF.

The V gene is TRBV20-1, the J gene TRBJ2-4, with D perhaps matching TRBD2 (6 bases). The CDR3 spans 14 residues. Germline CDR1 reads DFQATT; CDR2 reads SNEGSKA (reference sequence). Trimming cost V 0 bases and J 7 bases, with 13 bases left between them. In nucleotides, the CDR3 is TGCAGTGCTAGAGATCGCGGGATCGGGAACATTCAGTACTTC. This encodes CSARDRGIGNIQYF.

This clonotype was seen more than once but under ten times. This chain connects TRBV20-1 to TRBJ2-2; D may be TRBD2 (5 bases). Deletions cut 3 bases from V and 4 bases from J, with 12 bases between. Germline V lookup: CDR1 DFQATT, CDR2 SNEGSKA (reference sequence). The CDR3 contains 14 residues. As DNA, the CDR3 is TGCAGTGCTAGGACGGGAACGAGCACCGGGGAGCTGTTTTTT. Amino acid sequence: CSARTGTSTGELFF.

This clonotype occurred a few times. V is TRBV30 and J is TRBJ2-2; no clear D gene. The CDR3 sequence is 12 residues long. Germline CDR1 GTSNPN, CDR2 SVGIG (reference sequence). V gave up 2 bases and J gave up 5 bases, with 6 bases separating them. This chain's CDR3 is CAWSKGTGELFF. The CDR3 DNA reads TGTGCCTGGAGTAAAGGAACCGGGGAGCTGTTTTTT.

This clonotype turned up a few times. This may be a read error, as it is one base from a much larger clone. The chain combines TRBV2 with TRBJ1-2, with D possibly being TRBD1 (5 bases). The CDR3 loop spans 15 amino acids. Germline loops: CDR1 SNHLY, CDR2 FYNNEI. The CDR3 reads CVSSESSWGGDGYTF. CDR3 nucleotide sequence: TGTGTCAGCAGTGAAAGTTCTTGGGGGGGGGATGGCTACACCTTC.

As DNA, the CDR3 is TGTGCCAGCAGCCCCCTGTCAGGGTCCGCCGGGGAGCTGTTTTTT. Translation gives CASSPLSGSAGELFF. V gene TRBV11-2 combines with J gene TRBJ2-2; D possibly corresponds to TRBD1 (5 bases). There are 15 residues in the CDR3. Germline loops: CDR1 SGHAT, CDR2 FQNNGV. V was trimmed by 5 bases and J by 6 bases, leaving 16 bases between them.

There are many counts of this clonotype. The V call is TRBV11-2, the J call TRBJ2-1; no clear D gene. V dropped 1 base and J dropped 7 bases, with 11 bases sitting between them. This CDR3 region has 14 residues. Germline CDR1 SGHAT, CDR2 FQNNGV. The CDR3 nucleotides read TGTGCCAGCAGCTTAGGGGATGAAGTGAATGAGCAGTTCTTC. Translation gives CASSLGDEVNEQFF.

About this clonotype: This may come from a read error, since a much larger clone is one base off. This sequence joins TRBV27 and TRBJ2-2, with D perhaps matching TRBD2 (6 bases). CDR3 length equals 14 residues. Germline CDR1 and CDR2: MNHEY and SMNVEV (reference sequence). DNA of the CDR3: TGTGACAGCCGTCCGACGGGGAGGACCGGGGAGCTGTTTTTT. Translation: CDSRPTGRTGELFF.

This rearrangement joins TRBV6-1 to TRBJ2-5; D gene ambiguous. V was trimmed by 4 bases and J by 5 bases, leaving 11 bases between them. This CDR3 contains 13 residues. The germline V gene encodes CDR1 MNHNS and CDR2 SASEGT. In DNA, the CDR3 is TGTGCCAGCAGTGGGACGCCTTGGGAGACCCAGTACTTC. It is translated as CASSGTPWETQYF.

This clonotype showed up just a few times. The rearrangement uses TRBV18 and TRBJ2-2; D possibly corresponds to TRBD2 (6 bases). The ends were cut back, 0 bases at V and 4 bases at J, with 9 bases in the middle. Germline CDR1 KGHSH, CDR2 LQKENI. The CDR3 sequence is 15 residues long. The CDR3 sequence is CASSPPRGGTGELFF. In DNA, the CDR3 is TGTGCCAGCTCACCACCACGGGGAGGCACCGGGGAGCTGTTTTTT.

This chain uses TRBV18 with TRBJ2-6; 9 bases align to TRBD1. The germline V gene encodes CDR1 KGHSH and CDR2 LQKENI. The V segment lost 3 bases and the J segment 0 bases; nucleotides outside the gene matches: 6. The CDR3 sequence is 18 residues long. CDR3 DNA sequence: TGTGCCAGCTCACCCACCGGGACAGGGTCCTCTGGGGCCAACGTCCTGACTTTC. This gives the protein CASSPTGTGSSGANVLTF.

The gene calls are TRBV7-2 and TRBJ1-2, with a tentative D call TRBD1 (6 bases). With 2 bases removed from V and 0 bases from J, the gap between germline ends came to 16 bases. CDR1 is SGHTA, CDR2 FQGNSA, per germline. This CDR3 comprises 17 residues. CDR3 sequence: CASSLNYVDSTNYGYTF. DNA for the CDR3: TGTGCCAGCAGCTTAAATTATGTGGACAGTACTAACTATGGCTACACCTTC.

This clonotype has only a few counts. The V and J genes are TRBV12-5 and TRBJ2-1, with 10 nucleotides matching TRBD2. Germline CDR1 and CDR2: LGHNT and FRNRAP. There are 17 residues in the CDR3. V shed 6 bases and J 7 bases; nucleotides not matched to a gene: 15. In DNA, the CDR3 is TGTGCTAGTGGGGAATCCCGTCAGCGGGAGGGGAGTAATGAGCAGTTCTTC. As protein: CASGESRQREGSNEQFF.

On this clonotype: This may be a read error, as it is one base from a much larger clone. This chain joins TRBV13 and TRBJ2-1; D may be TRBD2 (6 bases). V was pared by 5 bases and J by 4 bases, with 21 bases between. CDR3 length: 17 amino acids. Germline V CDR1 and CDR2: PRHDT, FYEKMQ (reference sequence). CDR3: CASSLEGLARIYNEQFF. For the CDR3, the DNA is TGTGCCAGCAGCCTGGAGGGTTTGGCGAGAATATACAATGAGCAGTTCTTC.

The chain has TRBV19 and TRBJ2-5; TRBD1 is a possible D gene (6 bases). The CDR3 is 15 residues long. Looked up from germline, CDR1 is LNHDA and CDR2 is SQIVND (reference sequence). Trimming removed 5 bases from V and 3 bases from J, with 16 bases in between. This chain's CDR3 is CASSPRTVTKETQYF. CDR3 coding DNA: TGTGCCAGTAGTCCCCGGACAGTTACAAAAGAGACCCAGTACTTC.

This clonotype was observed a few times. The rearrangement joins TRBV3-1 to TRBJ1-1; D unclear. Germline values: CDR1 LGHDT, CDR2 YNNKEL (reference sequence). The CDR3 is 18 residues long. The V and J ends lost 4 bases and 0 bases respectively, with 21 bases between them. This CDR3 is CASSLSPLLTYLNTEAFF. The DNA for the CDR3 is TGTGCCAGCAGCCTGTCCCCTCTCCTCACGTACCTGAACACTGAAGCTTTCTTT. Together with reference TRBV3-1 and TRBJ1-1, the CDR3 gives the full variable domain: DTAVSQTPKYLVTQMGNDKSIKCEQNLGHDTMYWYKQDSKKFLKIMFSYNNKELIINETVPNRFSPKSPDKAHLNLHINSLELGDSAVYFCASSLSPLLTYLNTEAFFGQGTRLTVV.

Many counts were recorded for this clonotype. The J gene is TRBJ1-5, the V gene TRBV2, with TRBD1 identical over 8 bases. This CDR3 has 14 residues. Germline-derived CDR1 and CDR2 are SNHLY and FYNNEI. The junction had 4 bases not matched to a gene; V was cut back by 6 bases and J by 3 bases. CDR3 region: CASRMDRANQPQHF. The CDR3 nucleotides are TGTGCCAGCAGGATGGACAGGGCCAATCAGCCCCAGCATTTT.

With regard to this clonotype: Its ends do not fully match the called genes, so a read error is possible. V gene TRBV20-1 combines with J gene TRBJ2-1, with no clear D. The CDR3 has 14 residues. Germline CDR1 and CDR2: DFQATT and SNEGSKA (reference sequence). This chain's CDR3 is CSARGSFSHNEQFF. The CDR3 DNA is TGCAGTGCTAGAGGGTCTTTCTCCCACAATGAGCAGTTCTTC.

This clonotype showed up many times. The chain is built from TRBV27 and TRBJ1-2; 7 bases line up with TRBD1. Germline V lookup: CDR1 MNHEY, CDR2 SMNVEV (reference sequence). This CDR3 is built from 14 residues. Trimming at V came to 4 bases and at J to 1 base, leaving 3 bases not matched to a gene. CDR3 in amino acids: CASSSWDSNYGYTF. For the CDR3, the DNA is TGTGCCAGCAGTTCGTGGGACAGTAACTATGGCTACACCTTC.

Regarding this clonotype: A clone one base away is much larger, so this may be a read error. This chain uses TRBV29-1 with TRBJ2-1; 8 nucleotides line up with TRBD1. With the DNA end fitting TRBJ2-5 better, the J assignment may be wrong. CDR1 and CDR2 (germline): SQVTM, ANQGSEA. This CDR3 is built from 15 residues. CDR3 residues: CSVVSLTGGREIQYF. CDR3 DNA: TGCAGCGTTGTTTCCCTCACAGGGGGAAGGGAGATCCAGTACTTC.

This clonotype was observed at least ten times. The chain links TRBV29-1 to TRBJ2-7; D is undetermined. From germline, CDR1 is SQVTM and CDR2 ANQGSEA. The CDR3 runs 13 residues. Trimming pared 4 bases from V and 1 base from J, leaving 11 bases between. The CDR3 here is CSVVAQTSYEQYF. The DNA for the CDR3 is TGCAGCGTTGTGGCACAGACTTCCTACGAGCAGTACTTC.

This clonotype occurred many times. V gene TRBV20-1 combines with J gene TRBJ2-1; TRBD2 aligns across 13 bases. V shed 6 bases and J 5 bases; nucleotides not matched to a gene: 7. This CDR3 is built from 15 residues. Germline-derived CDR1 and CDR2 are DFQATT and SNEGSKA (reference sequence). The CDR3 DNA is TGCAGTGCGCCACTAGCGGGAGGGCCCGACAATGAGCAGTTCTTC. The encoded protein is CSAPLAGGPDNEQFF.